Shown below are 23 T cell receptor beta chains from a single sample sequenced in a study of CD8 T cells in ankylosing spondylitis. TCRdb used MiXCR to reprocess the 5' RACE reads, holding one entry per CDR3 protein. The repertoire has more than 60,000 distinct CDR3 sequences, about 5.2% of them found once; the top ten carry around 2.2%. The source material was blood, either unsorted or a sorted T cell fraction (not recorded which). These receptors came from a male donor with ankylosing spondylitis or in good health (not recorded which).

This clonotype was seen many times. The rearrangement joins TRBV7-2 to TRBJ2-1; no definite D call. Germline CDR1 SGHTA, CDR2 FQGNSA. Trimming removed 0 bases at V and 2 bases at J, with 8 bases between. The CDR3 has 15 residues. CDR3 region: CASSLAWAAYNEQFF. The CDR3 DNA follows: TGTGCCAGCAGCTTAGCGTGGGCGGCCTACAATGAGCAGTTCTTC.

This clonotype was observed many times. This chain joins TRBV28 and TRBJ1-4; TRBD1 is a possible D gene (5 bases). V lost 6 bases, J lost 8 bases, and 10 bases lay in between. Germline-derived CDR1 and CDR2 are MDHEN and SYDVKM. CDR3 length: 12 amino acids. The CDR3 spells CASRRRGEKLFF. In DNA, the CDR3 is TGTGCCAGCAGGCGTCGGGGGGAAAAACTGTTTTTT. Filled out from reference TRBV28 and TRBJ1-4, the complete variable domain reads DVKVTQSSRYLVKRTGEKVFLECVQDMDHENMFWYRQDPGLGLRLIYFSYDVKMKEKGDIPEGYSVSREKKERFSLILESASTNQTSMYLCASRRRGEKLFFGSGTQLSVL.

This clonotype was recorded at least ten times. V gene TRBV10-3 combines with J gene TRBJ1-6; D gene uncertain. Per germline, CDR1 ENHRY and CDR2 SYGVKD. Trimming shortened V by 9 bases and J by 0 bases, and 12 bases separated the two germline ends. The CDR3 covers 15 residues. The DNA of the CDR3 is TGTGCCATTTCGACCGAGAGCTCCTATAATTCACCCCTCCACTTT. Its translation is CAISTESSYNSPLHF.

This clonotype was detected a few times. CDR3 in DNA: TGCTGTGGACCAGATTCAACCAGGGGGCCTAGCACAGATACGCAGTATTTT. It is translated as CCGPDSTRGPSTDTQYF. V is TRBV20-1 and J is TRBJ2-3; TRBD1 aligns across 8 bases. From germline, CDR1 is DFQATT and CDR2 SNEGSKA (reference sequence). This CDR3 region has 17 residues.

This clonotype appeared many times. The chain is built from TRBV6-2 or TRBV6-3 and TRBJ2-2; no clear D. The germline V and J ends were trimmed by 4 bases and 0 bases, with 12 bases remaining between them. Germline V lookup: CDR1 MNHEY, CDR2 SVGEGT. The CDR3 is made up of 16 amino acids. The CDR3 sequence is CASSFSRLTNTGELFF. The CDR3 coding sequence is TGTGCCAGCAGTTTCTCGAGATTGACGAACACCGGGGAGCTGTTTTTT.

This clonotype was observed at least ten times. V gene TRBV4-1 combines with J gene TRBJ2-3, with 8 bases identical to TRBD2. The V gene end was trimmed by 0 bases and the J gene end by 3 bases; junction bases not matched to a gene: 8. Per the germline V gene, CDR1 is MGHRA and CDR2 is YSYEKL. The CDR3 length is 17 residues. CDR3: CASSQDRQRGLTDTQYF. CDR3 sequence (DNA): TGCGCCAGCAGCCAAGATCGCCAGCGGGGGCTGACAGATACGCAGTATTTT.

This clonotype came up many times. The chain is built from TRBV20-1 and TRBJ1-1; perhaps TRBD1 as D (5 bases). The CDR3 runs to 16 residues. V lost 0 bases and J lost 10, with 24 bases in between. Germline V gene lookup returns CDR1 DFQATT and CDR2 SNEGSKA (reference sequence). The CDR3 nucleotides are TGCAGTGCTAGAGATAGTAGGCAGGGACCGTTTTTAGGAGCTTTCTTT. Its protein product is CSARDSRQGPFLGAFF.

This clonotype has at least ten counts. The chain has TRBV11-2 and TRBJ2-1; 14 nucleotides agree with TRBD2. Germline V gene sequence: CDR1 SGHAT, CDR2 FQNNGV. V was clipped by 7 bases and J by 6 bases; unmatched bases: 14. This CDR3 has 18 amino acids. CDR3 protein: CASIIGLAGGWRGNEQFF. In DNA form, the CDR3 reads TGTGCCAGCATCATCGGACTAGCGGGGGGCTGGCGCGGCAATGAGCAGTTCTTC.

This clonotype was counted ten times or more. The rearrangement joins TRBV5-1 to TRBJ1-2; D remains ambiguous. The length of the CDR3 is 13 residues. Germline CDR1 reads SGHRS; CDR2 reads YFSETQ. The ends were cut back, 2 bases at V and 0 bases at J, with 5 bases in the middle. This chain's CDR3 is CASSFETNYGYTF. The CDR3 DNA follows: TGCGCCAGCAGCTTCGAGACTAACTATGGCTACACCTTC.

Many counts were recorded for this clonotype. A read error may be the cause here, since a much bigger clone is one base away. CDR3 in DNA: TGTGTCAGCACCGAACTTGGAGGGGTCACAGATACGCAGTATTTT. Residues: CVSTELGGVTDTQYF. The chain uses TRBV27 and TRBJ2-3; weak D call: TRBD2 (6 bases). The germline CDR1 and CDR2 sequences are MNHEY and SMNVEV (reference sequence). This CDR3 contains 15 residues.

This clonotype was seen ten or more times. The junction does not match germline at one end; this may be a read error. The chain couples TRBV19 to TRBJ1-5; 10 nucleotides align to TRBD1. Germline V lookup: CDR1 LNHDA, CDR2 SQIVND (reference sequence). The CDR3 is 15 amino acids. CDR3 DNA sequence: TGTGCCAGTAATGACAGGGGGCGACGCAATCAGTCCCAGCATTTT. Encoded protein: CASNDRGRRNQSQHF.

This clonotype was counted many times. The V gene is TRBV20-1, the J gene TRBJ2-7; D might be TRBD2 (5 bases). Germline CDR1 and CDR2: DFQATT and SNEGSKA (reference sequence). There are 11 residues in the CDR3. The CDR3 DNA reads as TGCAGCCAACAACGGGGAAACGAGCAGTACTTC. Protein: CSQQRGNEQYF.

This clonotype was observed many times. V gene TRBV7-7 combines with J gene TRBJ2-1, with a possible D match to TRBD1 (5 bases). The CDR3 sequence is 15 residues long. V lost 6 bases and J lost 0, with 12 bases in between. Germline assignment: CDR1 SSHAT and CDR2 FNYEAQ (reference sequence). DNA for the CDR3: TGTGCCAGCAGTCCGACAGCCCTCTCCTACAATGAGCAGTTCTTC. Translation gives CASSPTALSYNEQFF.

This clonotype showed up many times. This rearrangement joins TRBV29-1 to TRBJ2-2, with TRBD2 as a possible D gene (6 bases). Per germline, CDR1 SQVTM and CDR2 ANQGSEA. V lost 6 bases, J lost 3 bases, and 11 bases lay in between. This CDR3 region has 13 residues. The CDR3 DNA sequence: TGCAGCGTGCAATGGGGGGACACCGGGGAGCTGTTTTTT. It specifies CSVQWGDTGELFF.

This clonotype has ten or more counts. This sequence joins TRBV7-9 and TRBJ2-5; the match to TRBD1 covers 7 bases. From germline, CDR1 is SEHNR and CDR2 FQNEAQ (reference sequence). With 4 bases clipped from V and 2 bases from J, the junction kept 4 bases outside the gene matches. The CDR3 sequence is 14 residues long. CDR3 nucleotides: TGTGCCAGCAGCTCCGGGACAGAACAAGAGACCCAGTACTTC. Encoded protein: CASSSGTEQETQYF.

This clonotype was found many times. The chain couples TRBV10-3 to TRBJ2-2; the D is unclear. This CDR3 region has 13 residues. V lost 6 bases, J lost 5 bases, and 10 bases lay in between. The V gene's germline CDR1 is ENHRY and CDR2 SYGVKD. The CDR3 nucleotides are TGTGCCATCAGCGGGTTGACGACCGGGGAGCTGTTTTTT. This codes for CAISGLTTGELFF.

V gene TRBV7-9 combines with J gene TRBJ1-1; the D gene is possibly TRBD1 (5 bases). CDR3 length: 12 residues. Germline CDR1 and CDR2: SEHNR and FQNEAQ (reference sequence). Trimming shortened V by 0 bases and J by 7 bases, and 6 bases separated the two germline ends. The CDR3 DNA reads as TGTGCCAGCAGCTTAGCGGGGGTTGAAGCTTTCTTT. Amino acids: CASSLAGVEAFF.

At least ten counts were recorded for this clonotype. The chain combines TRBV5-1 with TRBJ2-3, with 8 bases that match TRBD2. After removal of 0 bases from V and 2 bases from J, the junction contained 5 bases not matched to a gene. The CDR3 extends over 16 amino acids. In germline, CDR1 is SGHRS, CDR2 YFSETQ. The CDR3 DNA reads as TGCGCCAGCAGCTTGGGAGCGGGGGTTTTCACAGATACGCAGTATTTT. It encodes CASSLGAGVFTDTQYF.

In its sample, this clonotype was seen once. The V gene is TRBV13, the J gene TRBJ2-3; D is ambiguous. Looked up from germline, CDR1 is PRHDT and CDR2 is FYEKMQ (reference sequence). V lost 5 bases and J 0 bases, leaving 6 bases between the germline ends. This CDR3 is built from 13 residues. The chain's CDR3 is CASSETSTDTQYF. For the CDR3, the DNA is TGTGCCAGCAGCGAGACTAGCACAGATACGCAGTATTTT.

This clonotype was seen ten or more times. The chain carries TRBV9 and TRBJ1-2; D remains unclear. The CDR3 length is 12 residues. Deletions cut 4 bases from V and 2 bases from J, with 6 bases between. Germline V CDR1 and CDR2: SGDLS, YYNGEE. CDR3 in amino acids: CASSFENYGYTF. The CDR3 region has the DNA TGTGCCAGCAGCTTTGAGAACTATGGCTACACCTTC.

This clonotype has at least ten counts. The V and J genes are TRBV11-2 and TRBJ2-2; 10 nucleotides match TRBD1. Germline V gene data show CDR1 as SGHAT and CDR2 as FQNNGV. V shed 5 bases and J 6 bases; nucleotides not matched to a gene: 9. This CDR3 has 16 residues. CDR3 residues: CASSQMGTGVSGELFF. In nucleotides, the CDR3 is TGTGCCAGCAGCCAAATGGGGACAGGGGTCTCCGGGGAGCTGTTTTTT.

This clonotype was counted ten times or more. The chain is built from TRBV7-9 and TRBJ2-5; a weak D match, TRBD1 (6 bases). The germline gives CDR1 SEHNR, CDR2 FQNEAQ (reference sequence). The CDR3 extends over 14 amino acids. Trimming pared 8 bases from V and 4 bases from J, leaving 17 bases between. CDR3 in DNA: TGTGCCAGCCACCCTGGGGGCCGTGGAGAGACCCAGTACTTC. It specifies CASHPGGRGETQYF.

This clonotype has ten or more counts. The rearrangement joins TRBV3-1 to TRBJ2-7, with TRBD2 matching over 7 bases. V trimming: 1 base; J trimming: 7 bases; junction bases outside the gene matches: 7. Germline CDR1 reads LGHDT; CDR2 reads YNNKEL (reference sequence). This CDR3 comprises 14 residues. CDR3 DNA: TGTGCCAGCAGCCAAGGAAGCGGGGAGAGGGAGCAGTACTTC. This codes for CASSQGSGEREQYF.